This TCR beta chain stems from a study of glioma-infiltrating T cells. Points from the study as a whole: Gliomas, especially low-grade, showed above-expected tissue-blood divergence; non-neoplastic patients showed below.

V was trimmed by 9 bases and J by 2 bases, leaving 11 bases between them. Germline V gene data show CDR1 as LGHNA and CDR2 as YNFKEQ. The CDR3 covers 13 residues. Amplification of TCR alpha and beta CDR3 regions from RNA used iRepertoire nested multiplex PCR. TCRdb passed the multiplex PCR reads through MiXCR, listing each CDR3 protein once. The data contain about 110,000 distinct CDR3 sequences, 20% to 25% of them singletons. There are many counts of this clonotype. Its target is not known. The rearrangement links TRBV4-2 to TRBJ2-4, with a tentative D call TRBD1 (5 bases). Sequenced: glioma tissue, nonneoplastic brain tissue, or PBMCs (not recorded which). The sequence derives from a human donor with low-grade glioma or glioblastoma, undergoing nonglioma brain surgery, or in good health (not recorded which). The CDR3 coding sequence is TGTGCCAGTGCGACAGATACCAAAAACATTCAGTACTTC. Its protein is CASATDTKNIQYF.